This paragraph covers one T cell receptor (beta chain) sequence. These data come from a study of technical replicates of blood from four donors. The CDR3 is made up of 14 amino acids. The germline CDR1 and CDR2 sequences are LNHDA and SQIVND (reference sequence). Trimming shortened V by 8 bases and J by 2 bases, and 15 bases separated the two germline ends. Only in-frame clones appear in the TCRdb table, and some are missing; sequencing was by immunoSEQ multiplex PCR. The sample lists 50,000 or so clones; roughly nine tenths were seen once. The sequenced sample was PBMCs. The chain links TRBV19 to TRBJ2-5; a weak D match, TRBD2 (7 bases). The receptor's source is a human donor in good health. Some clones in this sample may be carry-over from other donors' samples. The CDR3: CASRGASLQETQYF. The DNA of the CDR3 is TGTGCCAGTCGGGGGGCAAGCCTTCAAGAGACCCAGTACTTC.